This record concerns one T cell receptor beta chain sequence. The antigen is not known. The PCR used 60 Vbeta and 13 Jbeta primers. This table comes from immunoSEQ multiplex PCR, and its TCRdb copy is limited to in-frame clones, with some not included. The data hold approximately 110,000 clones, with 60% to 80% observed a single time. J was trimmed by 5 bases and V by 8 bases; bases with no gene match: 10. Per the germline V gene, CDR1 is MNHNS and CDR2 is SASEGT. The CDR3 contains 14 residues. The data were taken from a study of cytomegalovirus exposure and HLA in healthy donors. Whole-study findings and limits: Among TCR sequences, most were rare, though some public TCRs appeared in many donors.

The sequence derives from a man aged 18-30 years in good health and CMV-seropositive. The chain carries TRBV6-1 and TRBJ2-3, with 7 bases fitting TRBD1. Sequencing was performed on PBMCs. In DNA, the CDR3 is TGTGCCAGCCGTCAGACAGGGTCAGGAGATACGCAGTATTTT. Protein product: CASRQTGSGDTQYF.